One and the same sample provided the 12 T cell receptor beta chains below, sequenced in a study of T cell changes during pregnancy in multiple sclerosis. Libraries were prepared by immunoSEQ multiplex PCR; TCRdb keeps only in-frame clonotypes and omits some of them. The table records tens of thousands of clones, roughly nine tenths of them present only once. This material consisted of peripheral blood, taken in the second trimester of pregnancy. These receptors originate from a female donor in good health, enrolled as a control in a pregnancy study.

The gene calls are TRBV11-2 and TRBJ2-6, with D possibly being TRBD2 (5 bases). Germline CDR1 SGHAT, CDR2 FQNNGV. Trimming left V 4 bases short and J 4 bases short, with 11 bases between. CDR3 size: 15 residues. In DNA, the CDR3 is TGTGCCAGCAGCTCGGGGTCGACCGGGGCCAACGTCCTGACTTTC. It encodes CASSSGSTGANVLTF.

The chain is built from TRBV7-2 and TRBJ2-2; perhaps TRBD2 as D (6 bases). The germline gives CDR1 SGHTA, CDR2 FQGNSA. The CDR3 runs 16 residues. V dropped 2 bases and J dropped 2 bases, with 12 bases sitting between them. The CDR3 sequence: CASSLTLRGNTGELFF. In DNA, the CDR3 is TGTGCCAGCAGCTTAACGTTGCGGGGTAACACCGGGGAGCTGTTTTTT.

V is TRBV2 and J is TRBJ1-2; 7 bases agree with TRBD1. V was pared by 4 bases and J by 2 bases, with 1 base of the junction left unmatched. Germline assignment: CDR1 SNHLY and CDR2 FYNNEI. The CDR3 runs to 13 residues. The CDR3 here is CASSGQGNYGYTF. CDR3 coding DNA: TGTGCCAGCAGTGGACAGGGCAACTATGGCTACACCTTC.

The chain couples TRBV12-5 to TRBJ2-1; the D is unclear. Per the germline V gene, CDR1 is LGHNT and CDR2 is FRNRAP. Trimming cost V 1 base and J 6 bases, with 13 bases left between them. This CDR3 contains 15 residues. Written as DNA, the CDR3 is TGTGCTAGTGGTTTGGGATCTGGAGCCGCCAATGAGCAGTTCTTC. It is translated as CASGLGSGAANEQFF.

The chain employs TRBV15 and TRBJ1-4; 8 bases map to TRBD1. From germline, CDR1 is LNHNV and CDR2 YYDKDF (reference sequence). The CDR3 spans 15 residues. Trimming cost V 0 bases and J 6 bases; bases outside gene matches: 3. The CDR3 DNA reads TGTGCCACCAGCAGAGAAGGGACAGGTCATGAAAAACTGTTTTTT. This codes for CATSREGTGHEKLFF.

This clone was seen a few times. V and J are TRBV19 and TRBJ1-3; D is ambiguous. The CDR3 is made up of 14 amino acids. Trimming shortened V by 6 bases and J by 1 base, and 10 bases separated the two germline ends. Looked up from germline, CDR1 is LNHDA and CDR2 is SQIVND (reference sequence). The CDR3 DNA reads as TGTGCCAGTAGAGCCCCGGGGTCTGGAAACACCATATATTTT. Protein sequence: CASRAPGSGNTIYF.

V usage is TRBV7-8 and J usage is TRBJ2-3; no clear D. V lost 0 bases and J lost 1, with 5 bases in between. The germline V gene has CDR1 SGHVS and CDR2 FQNEAQ. This CDR3 spans 14 amino acids. This chain's CDR3 is CASSLASGTDTQYF. The CDR3 DNA follows: TGTGCCAGCAGCTTAGCGTCGGGCACAGATACGCAGTATTTT.

The chain recombines TRBV28 with TRBJ1-1; weak D call: TRBD1 (6 bases). Germline CDR1 reads MDHEN; CDR2 reads SYDVKM. Trimming pared 5 bases from V and 0 bases from J, leaving 13 bases between. CDR3 length equals 15 residues. CDR3 in DNA: TGTGCCAGCAGTCCGCGGACAGACATGAACACTGAAGCTTTCTTT. This translates into CASSPRTDMNTEAFF. Full variable domain (remainder filled in from reference TRBV28 and TRBJ1-1): DVKVTQSSRYLVKRTGEKVFLECVQDMDHENMFWYRQDPGLGLRLIYFSYDVKMKEKGDIPEGYSVSREKKERFSLILESASTNQTSMYLCASSPRTDMNTEAFFGQGTRLTVV.

DNA for the CDR3: TGCGCCAGCAGCCAGGGGGGAGGGAGCTCCTATAATTCACCCCTCCACTTT. This codes for CASSQGGGSSYNSPLHF. The J gene is TRBJ1-6, the V gene TRBV4-3; D is possibly TRBD1 (5 bases). The V end was cut by 3 bases, the J end by 0 bases, with 12 bases between. There are 17 residues in the CDR3. Per germline, CDR1 LGHNA and CDR2 YSLEER.

The chain combines TRBV28 with TRBJ2-1; 11 bases are shared with TRBD1. CDR3 length: 16 residues. Germline trimming cut 6 bases from V and 5 bases from J; bases unmatched to any gene: 9. Germline V CDR1 and CDR2: MDHEN, SYDVKM. The CDR3 nucleotides are TGTGCCAGCAGAGACCTCCGGGACAGGGGGGACAATGAGCAGTTCTTC. Amino acids: CASRDLRDRGDNEQFF. Looking up the rest from reference TRBV28 and TRBJ2-1 gives the full variable domain: DVKVTQSSRYLVKRTGEKVFLECVQDMDHENMFWYRQDPGLGLRLIYFSYDVKMKEKGDIPEGYSVSREKKERFSLILESASTNQTSMYLCASRDLRDRGDNEQFFGPGTRLTVL.

The chain joins TRBV4-3 to TRBJ1-2; a weak D match, TRBD1 (5 bases). CDR1 LGHNA and CDR2 YSLEER come from the germline V gene. The CDR3 contains 15 residues. V lost 0 bases, J lost 8 bases, and 16 bases lay in between. This CDR3 is CASSQDLGGAQGYTF. In nucleotides, the CDR3 is TGCGCCAGCAGCCAAGATTTGGGAGGGGCCCAAGGCTACACCTTC.

The chain recombines TRBV19 with TRBJ1-5, with TRBD1 matching over 10 bases. The germline gives CDR1 LNHDA, CDR2 SQIVND (reference sequence). The length of the CDR3 is 16 residues. Trimming cost V 9 bases and J 3 bases; bases outside gene matches: 11. This CDR3 reads CASADLGQGDNQPQHF. The CDR3 nucleotides are TGTGCCAGCGCCGACTTAGGACAGGGGGACAATCAGCCCCAGCATTTT.